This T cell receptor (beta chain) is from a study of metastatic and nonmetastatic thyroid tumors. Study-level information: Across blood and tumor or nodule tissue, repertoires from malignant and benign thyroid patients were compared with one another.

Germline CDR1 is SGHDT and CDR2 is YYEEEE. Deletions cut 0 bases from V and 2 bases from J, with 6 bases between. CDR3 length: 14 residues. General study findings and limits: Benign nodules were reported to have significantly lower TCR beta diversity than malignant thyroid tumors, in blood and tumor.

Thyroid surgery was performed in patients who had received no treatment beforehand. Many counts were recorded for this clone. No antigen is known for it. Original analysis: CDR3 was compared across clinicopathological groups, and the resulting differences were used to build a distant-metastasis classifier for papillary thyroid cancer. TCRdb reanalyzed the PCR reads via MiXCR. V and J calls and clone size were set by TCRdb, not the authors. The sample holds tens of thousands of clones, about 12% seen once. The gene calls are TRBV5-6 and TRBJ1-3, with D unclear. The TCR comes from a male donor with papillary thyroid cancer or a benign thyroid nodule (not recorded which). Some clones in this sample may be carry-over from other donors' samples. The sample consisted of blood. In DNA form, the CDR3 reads TGTGCCAGCAGCTTGGAATTCCCTGGAAACACCATATATTTT. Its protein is CASSLEFPGNTIYF.